The sequence of this T cell receptor (beta chain) was determined in a study of CD8 T cells in Susac syndrome. Findings and limits, study-wide: The study acknowledged a relatively small number of individuals in its TCR sequencing and HLA analysis.

With random hexamers, reverse transcription was performed on about 0.45 to 1 ug of RNA. TCRdb ran MiXCR on the immunoSEQ multiplex PCR reads and lists one entry per CDR3 protein. The sample holds 200,000 to 300,000 distinct CDR3 sequences, just under 95% seen once. The CDR3 sequence is 13 residues long. The V end was cut by 3 bases, the J end by 3 bases, with 8 bases between. As concerns this clonotype: No antigen is known for it.

Sequences were obtained from CD4+ T cells from PBMCs. The chain has TRBV12-3 or TRBV12-4 and TRBJ1-2; tentative D call: TRBD1 (5 bases). The source is a human donor with multiple sclerosis. This CDR3 reads CASSFGGDYGYTF. CDR3 nucleotide sequence: TGTGCCAGCAGTTTTGGGGGGGACTATGGCTACACCTTC.